Presented here are 13 T cell receptor beta chains from one specimen sequenced in a study of control samples from healthy donors and cancer patients. The data were produced by immunoSEQ multiplex PCR, yet TCRdb's version contains in-frame clones alone and is incomplete. The sample includes just under 80,000 clones, around nine tenths seen only once; the top ten take 1.5% to 2%. The sequencing sample was made of PBMCs. The receptor set was obtained from a woman aged 55-69 years with head and neck cancer.

The chain recombines TRBV7-2 with TRBJ1-1; the D gene is possibly TRBD1 (6 bases). The CDR3 contains 14 residues. Deletions cut 2 bases from V and 5 bases from J, with 12 bases between. Per the germline V gene, CDR1 is SGHTA and CDR2 is FQGNSA. CDR3 region: CASSLMGAGTEAFF. The CDR3 region has the DNA TGTGCCAGCAGCTTAATGGGGGCGGGTACTGAAGCTTTCTTT.

For the CDR3, the DNA is TGTGCCAGCAGCTTAGGACGGACGAACACTGAAGCTTTCTTT. It specifies CASSLGRTNTEAFF. V is TRBV7-2 and J is TRBJ1-1; D gene ambiguous. The ends were cut back, 1 base at V and 1 base at J, with 7 bases in the middle. Germline V lookup: CDR1 SGHTA, CDR2 FQGNSA. The length of the CDR3 is 14 residues. Full variable domain (remainder filled in from reference TRBV7-2 and TRBJ1-1): GAGVSQSPSNKVTEKGKDVELRCDPISGHTALYWYRQSLGQGLEFLIYFQGNSAPDKSGLPSDRFSAERTGGSVSTLTIQRTQQEDSAVYLCASSLGRTNTEAFFGQGTRLTVV.

The chain is built from TRBV3-1 (or the pseudogene TRBV3-2) and TRBJ2-1; 13 positions match TRBD2. Germline CDR1 and CDR2: LGHDT and YNNKEL (reference sequence). CDR3 length: 16 amino acids. V gave up 1 base and J gave up 7 bases; unmatched junction bases: 4. DNA of the CDR3: TGTGCCAGCAGCCAAGTACTAGCGGGAGGGAATAATGAGCAGTTCTTC. This codes for CASSQVLAGGNNEQFF.

V and J are TRBV11-2 and TRBJ1-1, with D hard to call. This CDR3 is 16 amino acids long. Germline CDR1 SGHAT, CDR2 FQNNGV. Trimming left V 5 bases short and J 1 base short, with 17 bases between. This chain's CDR3 is CASSLSGRITNTEAFF. In DNA, the CDR3 is TGTGCCAGCAGCCTTTCAGGACGGATAACGAACACTGAAGCTTTCTTT.

This chain uses TRBV14 with TRBJ2-7, with 15 nucleotides matching TRBD2. V was clipped by 4 bases and J by 3 bases; unmatched bases: 10. CDR3 size: 18 residues. The germline V gene encodes CDR1 SGHDN and CDR2 FVKESK. This CDR3 reads CASSPRTSGRGVLYEQYF. The DNA of the CDR3 is TGTGCCAGCAGCCCGAGGACTAGCGGGAGGGGTGTTCTCTACGAGCAGTACTTC.

The gene calls are TRBV28 and TRBJ2-7; 7 bases fit TRBD1. The V gene end was trimmed by 5 bases and the J gene end by 4 bases; junction bases not matched to a gene: 8. The germline gives CDR1 MDHEN, CDR2 SYDVKM. There are 14 residues in the CDR3. The CDR3 region is CASSPLGQSYEQYF. The CDR3 DNA is TGTGCCAGCAGTCCTCTGGGACAGTCTTACGAGCAGTACTTC.

The chain joins TRBV10-2 to TRBJ2-2; 7 bases map to TRBD1. The CDR3 has 14 amino acids. Germline CDR1 and CDR2: WSHSY and SAAADI. V gave up 10 bases and J gave up 3 bases; unmatched junction bases: 8. The DNA for the CDR3 is TGCGCCACCATCAGGGGGATGGACACCGGGGAGCTGTTTTTT. Translation: CATIRGMDTGELFF.

The chain combines TRBV11-1 with TRBJ1-3; D remains ambiguous. Trimming stripped 5 bases from V and 0 bases from J, with 8 bases between. The length of the CDR3 is 14 residues. Germline V lookup: CDR1 SGHAT, CDR2 FQDESV (reference sequence). The CDR3 coding sequence is TGTGCCAGCAGCCGCACAGACTCTGGAAACACCATATATTTT. Protein: CASSRTDSGNTIYF.

The rearrangement joins TRBV2 to TRBJ2-3, with 9 bases fitting TRBD2. Germline V lookup: CDR1 SNHLY, CDR2 FYNNEI. V trimming: 3 bases; J trimming: 8 bases; junction bases outside the gene matches: 12. The length of the CDR3 is 16 residues. The CDR3 region has the DNA TGTGCCAGCAGTGATGGTCTAGCGGGAATTAGGGCTACGCAGTATTTT. It translates to CASSDGLAGIRATQYF.

J is TRBJ2-7 and V is TRBV29-1, with TRBD1 matching 9 bases. This CDR3 region has 11 residues. In germline, CDR1 is SQVTM, CDR2 ANQGSEA. J was trimmed by 3 bases and V by 7 bases; bases with no gene match: 1. This CDR3 reads CSADRGYEQYF. The CDR3 nucleotides read TGCAGCGCGGACAGGGGCTACGAGCAGTACTTC.

The rearrangement links TRBV29-1 to TRBJ1-2; D possibly corresponds to TRBD1 (5 bases). The CDR3 sequence is 13 residues long. CDR1 and CDR2 (germline): SQVTM, ANQGSEA. The V and J ends lost 6 bases and 4 bases respectively, with 15 bases between them. This CDR3 reads CSVEPGQAYGYTF. The CDR3 DNA is TGCAGCGTCGAACCGGGGCAGGCCTATGGCTACACCTTC.

The rearrangement uses TRBV14 and TRBJ2-3; 7 bases fit TRBD1. The V gene end was trimmed by 1 base and the J gene end by 3 bases; junction bases not matched to a gene: 10. Germline values: CDR1 SGHDN, CDR2 FVKESK. The CDR3 spans 17 residues. The CDR3 loop is CASSQVGGTVLTDTQYF. The CDR3 DNA sequence: TGTGCCAGCAGCCAAGTGGGTGGGACAGTTTTGACAGATACGCAGTATTTT.

The V gene is TRBV2, the J gene TRBJ1-4, with D uncertain. This CDR3 is built from 13 residues. Germline V gene lookup returns CDR1 SNHLY and CDR2 FYNNEI. The V and J ends lost 8 bases and 4 bases respectively, with 11 bases between them. The CDR3 DNA is TGTGCCAGCTTAGTGAGGATTAATGAAAAACTGTTTTTT. It encodes CASLVRINEKLFF.